The next 25 T cell receptor beta chains were all read from a single sample in a study of T cell repertoires in cytomegalovirus infection. For these receptors, no antigen is known. Each CDR3 protein gets one entry after TCRdb re-called the reads with MiXCR. The sample includes a few hundred thousand distinct CDR3 sequences, 25% to 35% of them seen just once. The sample here was cultured PBMCs, taken from culture after CMV antigen stimulation. The receptor source for this set is a human donor in good health (CMV status not recorded). Some clones in this sample may be carry-over from other donors' samples.

The rearrangement joins TRBV28 to TRBJ1-4; D is unclear. Trimming left V 5 bases short and J 0 bases short, with 13 bases between. The CDR3 has 16 residues. Germline V gene data show CDR1 as MDHEN and CDR2 as SYDVKM. The DNA for the CDR3 is TGTGCCAGCAGTCGCGGCTACTCTGCAACTAATGAAAAACTGTTTTTT. This gives the protein CASSRGYSATNEKLFF.

V gene TRBV28 combines with J gene TRBJ2-3, with TRBD2 identical over 10 bases. Unmatched junction bases numbered 8, after V lost 4 bases and J lost 4 bases. The CDR3 runs to 16 residues. Germline CDR1 is MDHEN and CDR2 is SYDVKM. The CDR3 nucleotides read TGTGCCAGCAGTTACCTTCTAGCGGGAGATTCAGATACGCAGTATTTT. Encoded protein: CASSYLLAGDSDTQYF.

This clonotype appeared a few times. The chain couples TRBV7-9 to TRBJ2-1; 8 bases are shared with TRBD2. J was trimmed by 12 bases and V by 8 bases; bases with no gene match: 3. Germline values: CDR1 SEHNR, CDR2 FQNEAQ (reference sequence). This CDR3 has 10 residues. The chain's CDR3 is CASAGGAQFF. Here the CDR3 DNA reads TGTGCCAGCGCCGGGGGGGCGCAGTTCTTC.

The chain recombines TRBV11-2 with TRBJ1-6; 10 positions agree with TRBD1. CDR1 and CDR2 (germline): SGHAT, FQNNGV. The J segment lost 10 bases and the V segment lost 4 bases, leaving 7 bases of the junction unmatched. This CDR3 is built from 15 residues. CDR3 region: CASSSLTGGSSPLHF. The CDR3 nucleotides are TGTGCCAGCAGCTCCCTGACAGGGGGCAGCTCACCCCTCCACTTT.

The chain uses TRBV7-2 and TRBJ2-5, with D perhaps matching TRBD2 (6 bases). Looked up from germline, CDR1 is SGHTA and CDR2 is FQGNSA. V dropped 4 bases and J dropped 2 bases, with 14 bases sitting between them. The CDR3 covers 15 residues. CDR3 DNA sequence: TGTGCCAGCAGCTCCTGGGACTTACCGCAAGAGACCCAGTACTTC. This translates into CASSSWDLPQETQYF.

The chain joins TRBV2 to TRBJ1-1, with TRBD1 matching over 9 bases. CDR3 size: 13 residues. With V trimmed by 9 bases and J by 3 bases, 5 bases remained unmatched. The V gene's germline CDR1 is SNHLY and CDR2 FYNNEI. The CDR3 loop is CASLRDRDTEAFF. The CDR3 nucleotides read TGTGCCAGTCTCCGGGACAGGGACACTGAAGCTTTCTTT.

This chain uses TRBV11-2 with TRBJ2-3, with D possibly being TRBD2 (6 bases). Germline-derived CDR1 and CDR2 are SGHAT and FQNNGV. The CDR3 sequence is 17 residues long. V was shortened by 1 base and J by 2 bases, with 16 bases between the two germline ends. The CDR3 DNA is TGTGCCAGCAGCTTAGGCGGCTGGGAGGTAGACACAGATACGCAGTATTTT. This gives the protein CASSLGGWEVDTDTQYF.

The rearrangement links TRBV7-6 to TRBJ2-7; D unclear. The germline V gene has CDR1 SGHVS and CDR2 FNYEAQ. The germline V and J ends were trimmed by 4 bases and 3 bases, with 10 bases remaining between them. The CDR3 is 13 residues long. The CDR3 here is CASSSSLGYEQYF. In nucleotides, the CDR3 is TGTGCCAGCAGCTCATCACTTGGCTACGAGCAGTACTTC. The full variable domain, in which reference TRBV7-6 and TRBJ2-7 provide the parts outside the CDR3, is GAGVSQSPRYKVTKRGQDVALRCDPISGHVSLYWYRQALGQGPEFLTYFNYEAQQDKSGLPNDRFSAERPEGSISTLTIQRTEQRDSAMYRCASSSSLGYEQYFGPGTRLTVT.

This clonotype appeared once. The chain is built from TRBV12-3 or TRBV12-4 and TRBJ2-5; no firm D call. V lost 5 bases and J lost 5, with 18 bases in between. CDR3 size: 15 residues. The CDR3 DNA is TGTGCCAGCAGTGAGTGGCCAGGCGGACCGGAGACCCAGTACTTC. It translates to CASSEWPGGPETQYF.

This clonotype was observed many times. The V and J genes are TRBV6-1 and TRBJ1-6; D unresolved. CDR1 is MNHNS, CDR2 SASEGT, per germline. The CDR3 totals 13 residues. The V gene lost 0 bases and the J gene lost 9 bases, with 6 bases spanning the gap. The DNA for the CDR3 is TGTGCCAGCAGTGAAGCGCGGGGTTCACCCCTCCACTTT. It codes for CASSEARGSPLHF.

The table lists this clonotype with a few counts. In DNA form, the CDR3 reads TGTGCCAGCAGCCCCCGGACAGGGACCGAGCAGTACTTC. Protein: CASSPRTGTEQYF. The gene calls are TRBV7-6 and TRBJ2-7, with 8 nucleotides matching TRBD1. Germline-derived CDR1 and CDR2 are SGHVS and FNYEAQ. V shed 5 bases and J 6 bases; nucleotides not matched to a gene: 6. This CDR3 comprises 13 residues.

This chain links TRBV7-9 with TRBJ2-7, with 8 bases lining up with TRBD2. Germline V gene data show CDR1 as SEHNR and CDR2 as FQNEAQ (reference sequence). There are 15 residues in the CDR3. V lost 0 bases to trimming and J lost 7 bases; unmatched junction nucleotides: 8. The CDR3 DNA sequence: TGTGCCAGCAGCTTAGCGCGAGCGGGAGTGCGGGAGCAGTACTTC. Its protein is CASSLARAGVREQYF.

The CDR3 protein is CATRDGYTF. DNA of the CDR3: TGTGCCACTAGAGATGGCTACACCTTC. The V gene is TRBV7-4, the J gene TRBJ1-2; D is undetermined. Trimming left V 10 bases short and J 6 bases short, with 6 bases between. CDR1 and CDR2 from the germline V gene are SGHVT and SQSDAQ. CDR3 size: 9 residues. Based on the CDR3 plus reference TRBV7-4 and TRBJ1-2, the full variable domain is GAGVSQSPRYKVAKRGRDVALRCDSISGHVTLYWYRQTLGQGSEVLTYSQSDAQRDKSGRPSGRFSAERPERSVSTLKIQRTEQGDSAVYLCATRDGYTFGSGTRLTVV.

This clonotype showed up just a few times. The rearrangement uses TRBV12-3 or TRBV12-4 and TRBJ1-4; D ambiguous. CDR3 length equals 15 residues. V was pared by 6 bases and J by 0 bases, with 11 bases between. CDR3 loop: CASSPWIATNEKLFF. The CDR3 DNA follows: TGTGCCAGCAGCCCTTGGATAGCAACTAATGAAAAACTGTTTTTT.

The J gene is TRBJ1-1, the V gene TRBV5-3; a weak D match, TRBD1 (6 bases). TRBV5-3 is an ORF; its function is uncertain. V was pared by 8 bases and J by 8 bases, with 22 bases between. The CDR3 is 14 amino acids. CDR3 in DNA: TGTGCCAGCAGCCTAACCTTGGACAGACAAGAAGCTTTCTTT. Encoded protein: CASSLTLDRQEAFF.

The V call is TRBV24-1, the J call TRBJ2-2, with D tentatively TRBD1 (6 bases). CDR1 and CDR2 (germline): KGHDR, SFDVKD. V lost 4 bases to trimming and J lost 2 bases, with 13 bases between them. The CDR3 runs to 16 residues. The CDR3 sequence: CATSDPGAPNTGELFF. The CDR3 bases are TGTGCCACCAGTGACCCAGGGGCACCCAACACCGGGGAGCTGTTTTTT.

The rearrangement uses TRBV18 and TRBJ1-2, with D perhaps TRBD1 (6 bases). Germline lookup yields CDR1 KGHSH and CDR2 LQKENI. V was pared by 2 bases and J by 6 bases, with 13 bases between. The CDR3 consists of 14 residues. CDR3 nucleotides: TGTGCCAGCTCACCATTCGAACAGGGCCATGGCTACACCTTC. As protein: CASSPFEQGHGYTF.

This clonotype was counted ten times or more. V usage is TRBV7-9 and J usage is TRBJ1-1, with D possibly being TRBD1 (5 bases). The CDR3 runs 16 residues. Germline V gene data show CDR1 as SEHNR and CDR2 as FQNEAQ (reference sequence). The V end lost 2 bases, the J end lost 4 bases, and 17 bases lay between the germline ends. The CDR3 reads CASSLPGGSISTEAFF. CDR3 coding DNA: TGTGCCAGCAGCTTACCCGGGGGGAGTATTTCCACTGAAGCTTTCTTT.

The chain has TRBV27 and TRBJ2-5; 9 nucleotides match TRBD1. With 6 bases clipped from V and 4 bases from J, the junction kept 9 bases outside the gene matches. Germline loops: CDR1 MNHEY, CDR2 SMNVEV (reference sequence). The CDR3 loop spans 15 amino acids. This CDR3 is CASSRVLDRGETQYF. The CDR3 coding sequence is TGTGCCAGCAGCCGCGTTCTGGACAGGGGAGAGACCCAGTACTTC.

The chain employs TRBV10-3 and TRBJ1-1; D is uncertain. Trimming stripped 3 bases from V and 6 bases from J, with 5 bases between. CDR1 and CDR2 from the germline V gene are ENHRY and SYGVKD. This CDR3 is 11 amino acids long. The CDR3 DNA follows: TGTGCCATCAGTGATGGGCCTGAAGCTTTCTTT. The encoded protein is CAISDGPEAFF.

This clonotype was recorded many times. This chain uses TRBV7-2 with TRBJ1-4; no definite D call. Trimming removed 5 bases from V and 0 bases from J, with 7 bases in between. Germline V CDR1 and CDR2: SGHTA, FQGNSA. The length of the CDR3 is 14 residues. CDR3 loop: CASSRVATNEKLFF. In nucleotides, the CDR3 is TGTGCCAGCAGCCGCGTTGCAACTAATGAAAAACTGTTTTTT.

This chain links TRBV7-6 with TRBJ2-2; possible D gene TRBD2, 6 bases. Germline CDR1 SGHVS, CDR2 FNYEAQ. V was clipped by 6 bases and J by 2 bases, with 16 bases between them. CDR3 length: 16 amino acids. CDR3 bases: TGTGCCAGCAGAACCTACGGGGGTACTAACACCGGGGAGCTGTTTTTT. Translation: CASRTYGGTNTGELFF.

The J gene is TRBJ2-7, the V gene TRBV20-1; TRBD2 matches at 10 bases. CDR1 DFQATT and CDR2 SNEGSKA come from the germline V gene (reference sequence). Unmatched junction bases numbered 8, after V lost 3 bases and J lost 3 bases. The CDR3 sequence is 15 residues long. The CDR3 DNA is TGCAGTGCTAGCGCTAGCGGGAGTAAAGTCTACGAGCAGTACTTC. Translated, it gives CSASASGSKVYEQYF.

This sequence joins TRBV2 and TRBJ2-3, with 14 bases matching TRBD2. The length of the CDR3 is 18 residues. V was pared by 6 bases and J by 4 bases, with 12 bases of the junction left unmatched. CDR1 is SNHLY and CDR2 is FYNNEI in the germline V gene. The CDR3 DNA reads TGTGCCAGCAGCGGGACTTTCGGGACTAGCGGGAGTGCAGATACGCAGTATTTT. It encodes CASSGTFGTSGSADTQYF.

The chain recombines TRBV5-4 with TRBJ1-1; 8 nucleotides match TRBD1. V shed 3 bases and J 1 base; nucleotides not matched to a gene: 11. Germline CDR1 SGHNT, CDR2 YYREEE (reference sequence). This CDR3 comprises 17 residues. CDR3 sequence: CASSSIYLGQGNTEAFF. The CDR3 DNA reads as TGTGCCAGCAGCTCGATATACCTTGGACAGGGGAACACTGAAGCTTTCTTT.